This T cell receptor beta chain was identified during a study of OX40 agonist ivuxolimab in advanced cancers. This clone is a singleton in its sample. Its antigen is unknown. General observations from the study: Both CD4+ and CD8+ T cell populations in blood had undergone clonal expansion by week 6 at 0.1 to 3.0 mg/kg. Expanded clones were, on average, more numerous in CD8+ T cells than in CD4+.

With V trimmed by 7 bases and J by 6 bases, 4 bases remained unmatched. This CDR3 has 13 residues. Germline V lookup: CDR1 GTSNPN, CDR2 SVGIG (reference sequence). Clones were sequenced by immunoSEQ multiplex PCR, and TCRdb holds only the in-frame ones, with some missing. The table lists around 85,000 clones, about 89% of them singletons, with 1.5% to 2% in the top ten. The rearrangement uses TRBV30 and TRBJ2-1; 12 nucleotides line up with TRBD2. Here the sequenced sample was CD4+ or CD8+ T cells sorted from blood, taken in a trial of the OX40 agonist ivuxolimab. The sequence came from an adult with an advanced solid tumor such as melanoma, head and neck, liver or kidney cancer. The CDR3 nucleotides read TGTGCCTTTGCGGGACTAGCGGGCAATGAGCAGTTCTTC. Encoded protein: CAFAGLAGNEQFF.